One T cell receptor beta chain is described in this entry. The antigen is undetermined. Library preparation (for TCRbeta) was performed with unique molecular identifiers. MiXCR, applied by TCRdb to the PCR reads, yields one record per CDR3 protein. This sample yields roughly 420,000 distinct CDR3 sequences, of which 15% to 20% are seen a single time; less than 30% belongs to the top ten. The source of the sample is a study of T-cell reconstitution after alpha-beta-depleted transplantation in children. General study results and limits: Diversity of TCRbeta at day 60 was high in some patients, arising from surviving recipient T cells and thymic progenitors. Newly made T cells mostly supplied T-cell counts and diversity one year after transplant. Roughly two months post-transplant, alpha-beta T cells reportedly originated from several hundred graft clones that had expanded.

This CDR3 is built from 14 residues. Germline V gene data show CDR1 as KGHSH and CDR2 as LQKENI. V was shortened by 2 bases and J by 1 base, with 9 bases between the two germline ends. Sequences were derived from PBMCs, mostly from graft donor cells, sampled 360 days after TCRalphabeta/CD19-depleted stem cell transplant. The genes are TRBV18 and TRBJ2-7, with D unclear. This clonotype was sampled from a boy under two years old who had a stem cell transplant for Wiskott-Aldrich syndrome, so the T cells may come from the graft donor. This CDR3 is CASSPSAGSYEQYF. The CDR3, as DNA: TGTGCCAGCTCACCATCAGCAGGTTCCTACGAGCAGTACTTC.